This T cell receptor (beta chain) came from a study of CD8 T cells in Susac syndrome. The CDR3 consists of 12 residues. The germline gives CDR1 SQVTM, CDR2 ANQGSEA. Trimming cost V 8 bases and J 4 bases; bases outside gene matches: 6. A quantity of roughly 0.5 to 1 ug RNA underwent reverse transcription using random hexamers. TCRdb analysed the immunoSEQ multiplex PCR reads with MiXCR anew, one entry per CDR3 protein. The table includes approximately 180,000 distinct CDR3 sequences, approximately 94% detected once. CD8+ and CD4+ T cells from blood underwent TCR beta sequencing. The chain couples TRBV29-1 to TRBJ2-3; the match to TRBD2 covers 7 bases. Material: CD4+ T cells from PBMCs. The source is a human donor with multiple sclerosis. The CDR3 DNA follows: TGCAGCCATACTAGCGCTGCAGATACGCAGTATTTT. Translation gives CSHTSAADTQYF.